This entry lists 11 T cell receptor beta chains sequenced from one sample in a study of blood T cell repertoires in COVID-19. Data came from immunoSEQ multiplex PCR; TCRdb stores just in-frame clones and leaves some out. In the table there are roughly 250,000 clones, roughly 84% of which are singletons. What was sequenced was peripheral blood. The origin of the receptors is a woman in her thirties or forties who had recovered from COVID-19.

This chain uses TRBV6-1 with TRBJ1-2; 10 nucleotides align to TRBD1. With V trimmed by 3 bases and J by 8 bases, 6 bases remained unmatched. CDR1 MNHNS and CDR2 SASEGT come from the germline V gene. The CDR3 has 14 residues. The CDR3 sequence: CASSDRQGARGYTF. Written as DNA, the CDR3 is TGTGCCAGCAGTGACCGACAGGGGGCAAGAGGCTACACCTTC.

V is TRBV28 and J is TRBJ2-7; maybe TRBD2 (7 bases). Trimming shortened V by 5 bases and J by 7 bases, and 15 bases separated the two germline ends. Per germline, CDR1 MDHEN and CDR2 SYDVKM. There are 13 residues in the CDR3. The CDR3 DNA reads as TGTGCCAGCAGTGCGGGGGCCCGAGGGGAGCAGTACTTC. Amino acid sequence: CASSAGARGEQYF. The whole variable domain, remainder taken from reference TRBV28 and TRBJ2-7, is DVKVTQSSRYLVKRTGEKVFLECVQDMDHENMFWYRQDPGLGLRLIYFSYDVKMKEKGDIPEGYSVSREKKERFSLILESASTNQTSMYLCASSAGARGEQYFGPGTRLTVT.

The V gene is TRBV12-3 or TRBV12-4, the J gene TRBJ1-2; TRBD1 matches 10 bases. This CDR3 spans 12 amino acids. Unmatched junction bases numbered 4, after V lost 7 bases and J lost 8 bases. CDR3 nucleotides: TGTGCCAGCACCGGGACAGGGGTAGGCTACACCTTC. Translation gives CASTGTGVGYTF.

The chain carries TRBV5-1 and TRBJ2-2, with D possibly TRBD1 on 5 matching bases. The CDR3 extends over 14 amino acids. Per the germline V gene, CDR1 is SGHRS and CDR2 is YFSETQ. Deletions cut 5 bases from V and 3 bases from J, with 11 bases between. This chain's CDR3 is CASRQGSHTGELFF. CDR3 sequence (DNA): TGCGCCAGCAGGCAGGGATCCCACACCGGGGAGCTGTTTTTT. Full variable domain (missing parts from reference TRBV5-1 and TRBJ2-2): KAGVTQTPRYLIKTRGQQVTLSCSPISGHRSVSWYQQTPGQGLQFLFEYFSETQRNKGNFPGRFSGRQFSNSRSEMNVSTLELGDSALYLCASRQGSHTGELFFGEGSRLTVL.

The V call is TRBV30, the J call TRBJ2-7; possibly TRBD1 for D (6 bases). The CDR3 is 15 amino acids. V lost 0 bases and J lost 0, with 12 bases in between. The germline V gene encodes CDR1 GTSNPN and CDR2 SVGIG (reference sequence). The CDR3, as DNA: TGTGCCTGGAGTGTACCAGGGGCAGTCTCCTACGAGCAGTACTTC. Protein: CAWSVPGAVSYEQYF.

The J gene is TRBJ1-2, the V gene TRBV5-1; 8 bases line up with TRBD1. CDR3 length: 14 amino acids. V gave up 2 bases and J gave up 4 bases; unmatched junction bases: 4. CDR1 and CDR2 from the germline V gene are SGHRS and YFSETQ. The CDR3 here is CASSFTGGSYGYTF. The CDR3, as DNA: TGCGCCAGCAGCTTCACAGGGGGAAGCTATGGCTACACCTTC.

Here the CDR3 reads CASSPPSRGTDTQYF. The CDR3, as DNA: TGTGCCAGCTCACCTCCCTCGCGGGGCACAGATACGCAGTATTTT. The chain is built from TRBV18 and TRBJ2-3; a possible D gene is TRBD2 (5 bases). The V end lost 3 bases, the J end lost 1 base, and 11 bases lay between the germline ends. The CDR3 is made up of 15 amino acids. CDR1 KGHSH and CDR2 LQKENI come from the germline V gene. Variable domain in full (rest from reference TRBV18 and TRBJ2-3): NAGVMQNPRHLVRRRGQEARLRCSPMKGHSHVYWYRQLPEEGLKFMVYLQKENIIDESGMPKERFSAEFPKEGPSILRIQQVVRGDSAAYFCASSPPSRGTDTQYFGPGTRLTVL.

This chain uses TRBV3-1 (or the pseudogene TRBV3-2) with TRBJ2-1; D is undetermined. CDR1 LGHDT and CDR2 YNNKEL come from the germline V gene (reference sequence). This CDR3 region has 15 residues. Trimming removed 1 base from V and 1 base from J, with 8 bases in between. The CDR3 is CASSQALSSYNEQFF. The CDR3 nucleotides read TGTGCCAGCAGCCAAGCACTCTCTTCCTACAATGAGCAGTTCTTC.

V and J are TRBV7-7 and TRBJ2-5; 7 bases fit TRBD1. The CDR3 is 15 amino acids. V lost 6 bases to trimming and J lost 0 bases; unmatched junction nucleotides: 7. Looked up from germline, CDR1 is SSHAT and CDR2 is FNYEAQ (reference sequence). CDR3 in amino acids: CASSRGQRYQETQYF. CDR3 DNA sequence: TGTGCCAGCAGTAGGGGACAGCGATACCAAGAGACCCAGTACTTC.

The chain carries TRBV11-3 and TRBJ2-5; 8 bases are shared with TRBD2. The CDR3 is 16 residues long. Trimming at V came to 4 bases and at J to 0 bases, leaving 7 bases not matched to a gene. CDR1 and CDR2 from the germline V gene are SGHNT and YENEEA. The CDR3 sequence is CASSSSGRGDQETQYF. CDR3 nucleotide sequence: TGTGCCAGCAGCTCCAGCGGGCGGGGGGACCAAGAGACCCAGTACTTC.

This chain joins TRBV10-3 and TRBJ2-5; the match to TRBD2 covers 8 bases. The CDR3 extends over 12 amino acids. The germline CDR1 and CDR2 sequences are ENHRY and SYGVKD. V lost 3 bases to trimming and J lost 10 bases; unmatched junction nucleotides: 4. The CDR3 loop is CAISDRGGIQYF. The CDR3 DNA follows: TGTGCCATCAGTGACCGGGGGGGGATCCAGTACTTC.